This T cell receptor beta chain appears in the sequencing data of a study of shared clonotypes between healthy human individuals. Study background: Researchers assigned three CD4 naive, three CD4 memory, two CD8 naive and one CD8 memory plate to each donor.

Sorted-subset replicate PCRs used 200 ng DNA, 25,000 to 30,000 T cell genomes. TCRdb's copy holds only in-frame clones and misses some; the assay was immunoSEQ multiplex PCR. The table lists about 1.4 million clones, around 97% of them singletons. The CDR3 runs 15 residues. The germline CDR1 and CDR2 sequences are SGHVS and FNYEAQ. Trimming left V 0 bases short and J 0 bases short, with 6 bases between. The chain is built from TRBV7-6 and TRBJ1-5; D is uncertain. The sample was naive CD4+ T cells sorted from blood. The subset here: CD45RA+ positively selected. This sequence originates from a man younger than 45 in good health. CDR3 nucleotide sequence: TGTGCCAGCAGCTTAGCTCCTAATAGCAATCAGCCCCAGCATTTT. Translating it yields CASSLAPNSNQPQHF.